This record concerns one T cell receptor beta chain sequence. Its specificity is not known. The sample is drawn from a study of CD8+CD57+ T cells in acquired aplastic anemia. Study context: Across the sorted CD4+ and CD8+ cells, DNA amounts averaged around 3.2 ug.

Investigators profiled TCR beta VDJ and CDR3 from genomic DNA template. One entry per CDR3 protein results from TCRdb running MiXCR on the reads. The profile shows around 180,000 distinct CDR3 sequences, 64% of them singletons. The study, taken as a whole, reports: Patients and controls turned out to have 25 to 30 CD8+ CDR3 sequences in common. Controls and patients did not differ significantly in CD8+ Simpson's diversity.

The CDR3 runs to 14 residues. Germline CDR1 reads ENHRY; CDR2 reads SYGVKD. Trimming took 6 bases from V and 5 from J; bases not matched to a gene: 5. The sequence derives from a human donor with severe aplastic anemia or a healthy control (not recorded which). The rearrangement links TRBV10-3 to TRBJ1-2, with 11 bases identical to TRBD1. What was sequenced was sorted CD4+, CD8+, or CD8+CD57+ T cells (not recorded which) from PBMCs. CDR3 in DNA: TGTGCCATCAGGGGACAGGGGGTTCAGTATGGCTACACCTTC. Protein: CAIRGQGVQYGYTF.